This T cell receptor (beta chain) was recorded in a study of T cells after yellow fever vaccination. Points from the study as a whole: Post-booster reappearance was seen for most primary-vaccination clones (around 97% CD4, 75% to 90% CD8). FACS-sorted repertoires could contain abundant clonotypes contaminating from the bulk population.

The CDR3 runs to 15 residues. The J segment lost 7 bases and the V segment lost 4 bases, leaving 6 bases of the junction unmatched. Germline CDR1 is SQVTM and CDR2 is ANQGSEA. This clonotype was seen many times. Its antigen is still unknown. TCRdb recomputed calls from the 5' RACE reads with MiXCR, one row per CDR3 protein. The data contain 200,000 to 250,000 distinct CDR3 sequences, 6.5% to 8.5% of them singletons. The rearrangement links TRBV29-1 to TRBJ2-1; 14 bases are a match to TRBD2. This clonotype originated in a man aged 30 to 39 who received the YFV17D yellow fever vaccine. Material: CD4+ T cells sorted from PBMCs, obtained 15 days after the yellow fever booster vaccination. The CDR3 DNA follows: TGCAGCGTTGTGAAGGGGACTAGCGGGAGTAATGAGCAGTTCTTC. It translates to CSVVKGTSGSNEQFF.